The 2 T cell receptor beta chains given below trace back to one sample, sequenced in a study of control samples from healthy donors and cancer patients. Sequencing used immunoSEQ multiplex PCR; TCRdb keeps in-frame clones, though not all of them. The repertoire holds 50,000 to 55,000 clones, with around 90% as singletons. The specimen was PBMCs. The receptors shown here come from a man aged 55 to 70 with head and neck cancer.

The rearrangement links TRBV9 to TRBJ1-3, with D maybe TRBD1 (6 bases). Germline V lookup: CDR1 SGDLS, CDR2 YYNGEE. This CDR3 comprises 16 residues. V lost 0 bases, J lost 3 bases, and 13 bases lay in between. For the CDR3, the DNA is TGTGCCAGCAGCGTAGCTACCCGGACAGTTGGAAACACCATATATTTT. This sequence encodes CASSVATRTVGNTIYF.

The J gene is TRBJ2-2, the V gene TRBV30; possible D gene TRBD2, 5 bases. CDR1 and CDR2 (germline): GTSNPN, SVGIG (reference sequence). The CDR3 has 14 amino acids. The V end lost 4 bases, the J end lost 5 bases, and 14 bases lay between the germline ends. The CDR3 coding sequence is TGTGCCTGGAACAGAGGAGGACCGACCGGGGAGCTGTTTTTT. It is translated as CAWNRGGPTGELFF.